This TCR beta chain was found in a study of identical twins. Regarding the study as a whole: Interpretation of the results relied on cross-sectional statistical analysis and not on following the same donors. Twins' excess sharing was less marked for out-of-frame beta sequences.

Germline lookup yields CDR1 MGHDK and CDR2 SYGVNS. With V trimmed by 6 bases and J by 5 bases, 8 bases remained unmatched. The CDR3 has 15 amino acids. This clonotype was counted many times. Antigen specificity is unknown. Carrying unique molecular identifiers, the cDNA also gained a universal primer site through template switching. TCRdb re-derived calls from the 5' RACE reads in MiXCR, one entry per CDR3 protein. The table includes hundreds of thousands of distinct CDR3 sequences, 6.1% detected once. V gene TRBV25-1 combines with J gene TRBJ1-4; 8 nucleotides line up with TRBD1. The sequenced sample consisted of naive T cells sorted from blood. The clonotype comes from a man aged 18-30 years in good health. DNA of the CDR3: TGTGCCAGCAGCGGACAGGGACCGATCAATGAAAAACTGTTTTTT. It is translated as CASSGQGPINEKLFF.